Shown below are 15 T cell receptor beta chains from a single sample sequenced in a study of T cell responses to AZD1222 COVID-19 vaccine. Sequenced by immunoSEQ multiplex PCR; TCRdb stores in-frame clones only, minus some. The data show 120,000 or so clones, 84% seen once. The sample consisted of peripheral blood, taken 28 days after the second AZD1222 dose. The receptors originated from an adult who received the AZD1222 COVID-19 vaccine.

This clone was counted once. The chain carries TRBV5-1 and TRBJ2-1; D is unresolved. Deletions cut 4 bases from V and 8 bases from J, with 16 bases between. This CDR3 region has 14 residues. From germline, CDR1 is SGHRS and CDR2 YFSETQ. CDR3 nucleotide sequence: TGCGCCAGCAGCCCCTGGACCTTTAACTATGAGCAGTTCTTC. Its translation: CASSPWTFNYEQFF.

The chain links TRBV6-5 to TRBJ2-7; 8 bases are shared with TRBD1. V lost 8 bases and J lost 2; bases outside the gene matches: 8. The CDR3 runs to 14 residues. Germline V lookup: CDR1 MNHEY, CDR2 SVGAGI. In DNA, the CDR3 is TGTGCCAGCCAACAGGGGGGCGTTCCCTACGAGCAGTACTTC. The encoded protein is CASQQGGVPYEQYF.

The CDR3 sequence: CASTPGGADGYTF. The CDR3 coding sequence is TGTGCCAGCACCCCCGGGGGGGCGGATGGCTACACCTTC. The V and J genes are TRBV7-9 and TRBJ1-2; perhaps TRBD1 as D (6 bases). CDR3 length: 13 amino acids. Germline-derived CDR1 and CDR2 are SEHNR and FQNEAQ (reference sequence). Trimming cost V 7 bases and J 6 bases, with 15 bases left between them. The whole variable domain, remainder taken from reference TRBV7-9 and TRBJ1-2, is DTGVSQNPRHKITKRGQNVTFRCDPISEHNRLYWYRQTLGQGPEFLTYFQNEAQLEKSRLLSDRFSAERPKGSFSTLEIQRTEQGDSAMYLCASTPGGADGYTFGSGTRLTVV.

J is TRBJ1-2 and V is TRBV5-6; D remains ambiguous. Germline V lookup: CDR1 SGHDT, CDR2 YYEEEE. The V end lost 4 bases, the J end lost 3 bases, and 13 bases lay between the germline ends. The CDR3 is made up of 14 amino acids. The CDR3 sequence: CASSLVPRDYGYTF. CDR3 nucleotides: TGTGCCAGCAGCCTAGTACCGCGGGACTATGGCTACACCTTC.

The chain carries TRBV7-2 and TRBJ1-5, with 7 nucleotides matching TRBD1. CDR3 length: 16 amino acids. V lost 2 bases to trimming and J lost 4 bases; unmatched junction nucleotides: 8. Germline assignment: CDR1 SGHTA and CDR2 FQGNSA. Here the CDR3 reads CASSLLARGMNQPQHF. The DNA for the CDR3 is TGTGCCAGCAGCTTATTGGCCAGGGGGATGAATCAGCCCCAGCATTTT.

V and J are TRBV7-6 and TRBJ2-7; TRBD2 might be the D (7 bases). Germline values: CDR1 SGHVS, CDR2 FNYEAQ. The CDR3 totals 16 residues. V lost 5 bases to trimming and J lost 0 bases, with 17 bases between them. The CDR3 is CASSPQVGGASYEQYF. CDR3 nucleotide sequence: TGTGCCAGCAGCCCGCAAGTGGGGGGGGCCTCCTACGAGCAGTACTTC.

This clone was detected a few times. This sequence joins TRBV9 and TRBJ1-2; 9 bases are a match to TRBD1. The V gene end was trimmed by 4 bases and the J gene end by 8 bases; junction bases not matched to a gene: 6. Germline-derived CDR1 and CDR2 are SGDLS and YYNGEE. The CDR3 loop spans 13 amino acids. Here the CDR3 reads CASSNRDRVGYTF. The CDR3, as DNA: TGTGCCAGCAGCAACCGGGACAGGGTCGGCTACACCTTC. Full variable domain (missing parts from reference TRBV9 and TRBJ1-2): DSGVTQTPKHLITATGQRVTLRCSPRSGDLSVYWYQQSLDQGLQFLIQYYNGEERAKGNILERFSAQQFPDLHSELNLSSLELGDSALYFCASSNRDRVGYTFGSGTRLTVV.

The chain joins TRBV6-5 to TRBJ1-6; D unclear. Germline V gene data show CDR1 as MNHEY and CDR2 as SVGAGI. Trimming shortened V by 3 bases and J by 0 bases, and 9 bases separated the two germline ends. The CDR3 is 16 residues long. CDR3 coding DNA: TGTGCCAGCAGTTATAAGGGTAACTCCTATAATTCACCCCTCCACTTT. As protein: CASSYKGNSYNSPLHF.

This chain joins TRBV3-1 (or the pseudogene TRBV3-2) and TRBJ1-2; D is undetermined. The V gene's germline CDR1 is LGHDT and CDR2 YNNKEL (reference sequence). The CDR3 is 14 amino acids. The V and J ends lost 0 bases and 4 bases respectively, with 9 bases between them. CDR3 amino acids: CASSQDQQTYGYTF. In nucleotides, the CDR3 is TGTGCCAGCAGCCAAGATCAACAGACCTATGGCTACACCTTC.

This chain connects TRBV28 to TRBJ2-3; a possible D gene is TRBD1 (5 bases). Trimming shortened V by 8 bases and J by 4 bases, and 16 bases separated the two germline ends. The CDR3 length is 14 residues. The germline CDR1 and CDR2 sequences are MDHEN and SYDVKM. The CDR3 bases are TGTGCCAGCCCTCCAGCAGGGATCGCAGATACGCAGTATTTT. Amino acids: CASPPAGIADTQYF.

The CDR3 nucleotides read TGTGCCTGGGGACCCGACCCCAAAGCCAACGTCCTGACTTTC. This encodes CAWGPDPKANVLTF. This sequence joins TRBV30 and TRBJ2-6; no firm D call. V was shortened by 5 bases and J by 7 bases, with 15 bases between the two germline ends. CDR1 is GTSNPN and CDR2 is SVGIG in the germline V gene (reference sequence). CDR3 length equals 14 residues.

V usage is TRBV28 and J usage is TRBJ2-7, with D unresolved. The CDR3 is made up of 10 amino acids. V gave up 7 bases and J gave up 2 bases, with 3 bases separating them. CDR1 and CDR2 from the germline V gene are MDHEN and SYDVKM. The CDR3 region is CASNTYEQYF. CDR3 in DNA: TGTGCCAGCAATACCTACGAGCAGTACTTC. Looking up the rest from reference TRBV28 and TRBJ2-7 gives the full variable domain: DVKVTQSSRYLVKRTGEKVFLECVQDMDHENMFWYRQDPGLGLRLIYFSYDVKMKEKGDIPEGYSVSREKKERFSLILESASTNQTSMYLCASNTYEQYFGPGTRLTVT.

The rearrangement links TRBV30 to TRBJ1-1; D gene unclear. Germline V gene data show CDR1 as GTSNPN and CDR2 as SVGIG (reference sequence). The CDR3 loop spans 17 amino acids. V was pared by 4 bases and J by 1 base, with 22 bases between. As DNA, the CDR3 is TGTGCCTGGATACCCCCTCGGGGAGGGAAGGGGAACACTGAAGCTTTCTTT. Encoded protein: CAWIPPRGGKGNTEAFF.

V is TRBV5-1 and J is TRBJ2-1; the match to TRBD2 covers 9 bases. There are 15 residues in the CDR3. The J segment lost 3 bases and the V segment lost 4 bases, leaving 5 bases of the junction unmatched. The germline CDR1 and CDR2 sequences are SGHRS and YFSETQ. Here the CDR3 reads CASSPSAGGYNEQFF. The CDR3 DNA is TGCGCCAGCAGCCCCTCAGCGGGGGGCTACAATGAGCAGTTCTTC. The variable domain in full, with the rest retrieved from reference TRBV5-1 and TRBJ2-1, is KAGVTQTPRYLIKTRGQQVTLSCSPISGHRSVSWYQQTPGQGLQFLFEYFSETQRNKGNFPGRFSGRQFSNSRSEMNVSTLELGDSALYLCASSPSAGGYNEQFFGPGTRLTVL.

In this sample, this clone turned up a few times. This chain uses TRBV12-3 or TRBV12-4 with TRBJ1-5; maybe TRBD1 (6 bases). Trimming shortened V by 6 bases and J by 2 bases, and 8 bases separated the two germline ends. This CDR3 region has 13 residues. For the CDR3, the DNA is TGTGCCAGCAGCAGACAGGGCAATCAGCCCCAGCATTTT. The encoded protein is CASSRQGNQPQHF.